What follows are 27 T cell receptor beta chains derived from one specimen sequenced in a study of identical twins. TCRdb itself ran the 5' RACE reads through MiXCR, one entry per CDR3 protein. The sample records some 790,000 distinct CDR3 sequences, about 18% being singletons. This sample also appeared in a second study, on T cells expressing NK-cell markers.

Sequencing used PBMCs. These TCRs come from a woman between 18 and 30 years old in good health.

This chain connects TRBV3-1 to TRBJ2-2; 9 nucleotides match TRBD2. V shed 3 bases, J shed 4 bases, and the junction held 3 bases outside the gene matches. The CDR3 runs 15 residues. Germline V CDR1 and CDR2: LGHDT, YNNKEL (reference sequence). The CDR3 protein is CASSHGGGATGELFF. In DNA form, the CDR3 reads TGTGCCAGCAGCCACGGCGGGGGGGCCACCGGGGAGCTGTTTTTT.

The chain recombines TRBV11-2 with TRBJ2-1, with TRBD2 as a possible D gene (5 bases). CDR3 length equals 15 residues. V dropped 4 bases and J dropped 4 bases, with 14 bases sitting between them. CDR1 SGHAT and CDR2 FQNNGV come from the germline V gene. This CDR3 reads CASSSGGGRYNEQFF. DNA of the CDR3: TGTGCCAGCAGCTCCGGCGGAGGACGTTACAATGAGCAGTTCTTC.

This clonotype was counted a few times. The CDR3 nucleotides read TGCGCCAGCAGCGCAAAGGGGGGGGTCCCACAAGAGACCCAGTACTTC. Translating it yields CASSAKGGVPQETQYF. The chain carries TRBV4-1 and TRBJ2-5; a weak D match, TRBD2 (7 bases). The CDR3 spans 16 residues. Germline V gene data show CDR1 as MGHRA and CDR2 as YSYEKL. The V end lost 5 bases, the J end lost 2 bases, and 18 bases lay between the germline ends.

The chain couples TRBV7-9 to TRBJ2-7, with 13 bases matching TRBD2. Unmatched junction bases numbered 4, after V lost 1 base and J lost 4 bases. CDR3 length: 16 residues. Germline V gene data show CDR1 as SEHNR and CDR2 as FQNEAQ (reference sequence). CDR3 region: CASSLGLAGGTYEQYF. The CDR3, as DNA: TGTGCCAGCAGCTTAGGACTAGCGGGAGGCACTTACGAGCAGTACTTC.

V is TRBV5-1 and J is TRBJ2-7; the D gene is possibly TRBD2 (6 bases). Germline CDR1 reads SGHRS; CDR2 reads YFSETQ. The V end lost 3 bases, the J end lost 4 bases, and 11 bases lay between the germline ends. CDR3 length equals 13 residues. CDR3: CASSSGLLYEQYF. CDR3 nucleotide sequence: TGCGCCAGCAGCTCGGGACTCCTATACGAGCAGTACTTC.

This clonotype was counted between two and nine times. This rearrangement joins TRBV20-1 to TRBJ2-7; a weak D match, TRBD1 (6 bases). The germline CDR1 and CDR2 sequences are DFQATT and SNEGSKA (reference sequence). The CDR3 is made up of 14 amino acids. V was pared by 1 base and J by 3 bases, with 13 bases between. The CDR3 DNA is TGCAGTGCTAGAGTGATAACAGGGTTCTACGAGCAGTACTTC. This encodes CSARVITGFYEQYF.

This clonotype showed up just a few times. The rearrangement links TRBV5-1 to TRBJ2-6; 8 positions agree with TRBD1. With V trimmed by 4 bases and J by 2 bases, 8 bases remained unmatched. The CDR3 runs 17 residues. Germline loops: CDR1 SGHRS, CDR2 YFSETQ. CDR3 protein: CASSPREQGAGANVLTF. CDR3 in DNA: TGCGCCAGCAGCCCAAGGGAACAGGGGGCTGGGGCCAACGTCCTGACTTTC. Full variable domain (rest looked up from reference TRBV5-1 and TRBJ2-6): KAGVTQTPRYLIKTRGQQVTLSCSPISGHRSVSWYQQTPGQGLQFLFEYFSETQRNKGNFPGRFSGRQFSNSRSEMNVSTLELGDSALYLCASSPREQGAGANVLTFGAGSRLTVL.

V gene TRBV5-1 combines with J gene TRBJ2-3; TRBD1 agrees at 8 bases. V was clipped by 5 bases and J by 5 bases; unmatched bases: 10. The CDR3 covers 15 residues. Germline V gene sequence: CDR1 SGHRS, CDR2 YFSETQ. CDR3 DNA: TGCGCCAGCAGACCCGGGACAGGCCTTATAGATACGCAGTATTTT. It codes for CASRPGTGLIDTQYF. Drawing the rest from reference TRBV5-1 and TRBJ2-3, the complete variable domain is KAGVTQTPRYLIKTRGQQVTLSCSPISGHRSVSWYQQTPGQGLQFLFEYFSETQRNKGNFPGRFSGRQFSNSRSEMNVSTLELGDSALYLCASRPGTGLIDTQYFGPGTRLTVL.

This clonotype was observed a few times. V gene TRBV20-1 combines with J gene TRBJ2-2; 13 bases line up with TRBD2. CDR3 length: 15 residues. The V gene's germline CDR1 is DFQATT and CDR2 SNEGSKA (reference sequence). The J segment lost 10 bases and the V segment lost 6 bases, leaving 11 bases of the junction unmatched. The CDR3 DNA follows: TGCAGTGCGACGAGACTAGCGGGAGGCAGGGTGGAGCTGTTTTTT. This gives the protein CSATRLAGGRVELFF.

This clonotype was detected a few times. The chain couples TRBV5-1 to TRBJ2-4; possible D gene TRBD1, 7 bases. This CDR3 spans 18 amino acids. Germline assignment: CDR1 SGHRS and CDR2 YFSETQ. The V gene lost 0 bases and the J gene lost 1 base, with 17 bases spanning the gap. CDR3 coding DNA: TGCGCCAGCAGCTTGGCCCGACAGGGACTGATGGCCAAAAACATTCAGTACTTC. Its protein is CASSLARQGLMAKNIQYF. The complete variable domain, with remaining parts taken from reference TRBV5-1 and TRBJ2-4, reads KAGVTQTPRYLIKTRGQQVTLSCSPISGHRSVSWYQQTPGQGLQFLFEYFSETQRNKGNFPGRFSGRQFSNSRSEMNVSTLELGDSALYLCASSLARQGLMAKNIQYFGAGTRLSVL.

The CDR3 loop is CASSLWFQGRAADTQYF. The CDR3 nucleotides read TGTGCCAGCAGCTTATGGTTCCAAGGGCGGGCCGCAGATACGCAGTATTTT. The chain couples TRBV11-1 to TRBJ2-3, with a possible D match to TRBD2 (5 bases). The CDR3 contains 17 residues. V gave up 2 bases and J gave up 4 bases, with 19 bases separating them. CDR1 is SGHAT and CDR2 is FQDESV in the germline V gene (reference sequence).

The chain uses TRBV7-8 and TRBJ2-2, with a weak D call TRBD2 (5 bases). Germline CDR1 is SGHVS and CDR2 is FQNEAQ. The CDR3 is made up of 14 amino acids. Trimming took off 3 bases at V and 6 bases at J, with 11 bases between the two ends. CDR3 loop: CASSFGGRPGELFF. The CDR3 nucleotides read TGTGCCAGCAGCTTTGGCGGGCGGCCCGGGGAGCTGTTTTTT.

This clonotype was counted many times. As DNA, the CDR3 is TGTGCCAGCAGCCATCTTCCGCATGAGCAGTTCTTC. Amino acids: CASSHLPHEQFF. The V call is TRBV3-1, the J call TRBJ2-1; no firm D call. V was pared by 3 bases and J by 8 bases, with 8 bases between. Looked up from germline, CDR1 is LGHDT and CDR2 is YNNKEL (reference sequence). The CDR3 covers 12 residues.

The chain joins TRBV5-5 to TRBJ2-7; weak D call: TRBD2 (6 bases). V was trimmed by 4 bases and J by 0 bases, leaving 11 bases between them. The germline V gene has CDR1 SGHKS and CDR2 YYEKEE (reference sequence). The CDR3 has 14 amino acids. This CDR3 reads CASSAVAVSYEQYF. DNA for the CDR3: TGTGCCAGCAGCGCGGTAGCGGTCTCCTACGAGCAGTACTTC.

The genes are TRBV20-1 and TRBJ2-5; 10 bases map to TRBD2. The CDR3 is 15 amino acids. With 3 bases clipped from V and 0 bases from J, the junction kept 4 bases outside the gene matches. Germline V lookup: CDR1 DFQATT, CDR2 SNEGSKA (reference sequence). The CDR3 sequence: CSASLAGDNQETQYF. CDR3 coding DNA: TGCAGTGCTAGCCTAGCGGGGGATAACCAAGAGACCCAGTACTTC.

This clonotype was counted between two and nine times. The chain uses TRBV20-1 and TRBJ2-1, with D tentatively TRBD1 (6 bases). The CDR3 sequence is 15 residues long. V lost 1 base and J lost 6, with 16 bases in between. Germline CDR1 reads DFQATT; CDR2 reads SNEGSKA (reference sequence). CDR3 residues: CSARVQGPPANEQFF. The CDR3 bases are TGCAGTGCTAGAGTGCAGGGGCCACCGGCCAATGAGCAGTTCTTC.

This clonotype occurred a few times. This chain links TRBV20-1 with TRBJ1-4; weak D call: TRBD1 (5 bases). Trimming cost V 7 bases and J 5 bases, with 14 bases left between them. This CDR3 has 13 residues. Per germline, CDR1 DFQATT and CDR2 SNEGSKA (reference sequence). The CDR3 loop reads CSVSEGSNEKLFF. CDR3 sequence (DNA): TGCAGTGTTTCTGAGGGGTCGAATGAAAAACTGTTTTTT.

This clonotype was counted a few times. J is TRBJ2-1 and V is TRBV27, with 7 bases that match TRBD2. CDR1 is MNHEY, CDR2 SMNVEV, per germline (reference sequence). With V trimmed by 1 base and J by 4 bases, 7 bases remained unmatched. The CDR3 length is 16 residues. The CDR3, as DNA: TGTGCCAGCAGTTTATGGTCTAGCGGAGAGTACAATGAGCAGTTCTTC. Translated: CASSLWSSGEYNEQFF.

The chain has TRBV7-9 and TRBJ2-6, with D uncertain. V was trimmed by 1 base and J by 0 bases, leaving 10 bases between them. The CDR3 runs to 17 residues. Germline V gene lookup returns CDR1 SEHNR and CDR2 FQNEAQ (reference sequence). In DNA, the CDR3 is TGTGCCAGCAGCTTAGGATCCGCTGGCTCTGGGGCCAACGTCCTGACTTTC. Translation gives CASSLGSAGSGANVLTF.

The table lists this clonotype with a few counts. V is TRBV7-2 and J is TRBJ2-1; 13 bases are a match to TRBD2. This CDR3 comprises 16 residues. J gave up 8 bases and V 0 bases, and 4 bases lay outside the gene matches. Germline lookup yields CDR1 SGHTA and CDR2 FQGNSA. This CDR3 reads CASSLALLAGGHEQFF. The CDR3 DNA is TGTGCCAGCAGCTTAGCGCTACTAGCGGGGGGGCATGAGCAGTTCTTC.

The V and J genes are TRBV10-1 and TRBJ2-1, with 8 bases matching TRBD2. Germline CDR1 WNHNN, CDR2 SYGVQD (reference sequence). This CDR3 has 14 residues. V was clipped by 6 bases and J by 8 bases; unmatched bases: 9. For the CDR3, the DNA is TGCGCCAGCAGCGAAGGGGGACTAGACGATGAGCAGTTCTTC. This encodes CASSEGGLDDEQFF.

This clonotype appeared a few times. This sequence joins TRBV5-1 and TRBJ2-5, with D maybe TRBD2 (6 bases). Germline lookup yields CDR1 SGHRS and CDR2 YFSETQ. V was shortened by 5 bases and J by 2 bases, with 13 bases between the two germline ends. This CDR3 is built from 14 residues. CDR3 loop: CASSYGTLQETQYF. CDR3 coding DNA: TGCGCCAGCAGTTACGGGACTCTACAAGAGACCCAGTACTTC.

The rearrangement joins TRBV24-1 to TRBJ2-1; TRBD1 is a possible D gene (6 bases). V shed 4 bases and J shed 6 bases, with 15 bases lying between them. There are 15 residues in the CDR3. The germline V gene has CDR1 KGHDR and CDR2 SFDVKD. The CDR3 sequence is CATSDQTPDSNEQFF. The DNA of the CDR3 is TGTGCCACCAGTGACCAGACGCCGGACAGCAATGAGCAGTTCTTC.

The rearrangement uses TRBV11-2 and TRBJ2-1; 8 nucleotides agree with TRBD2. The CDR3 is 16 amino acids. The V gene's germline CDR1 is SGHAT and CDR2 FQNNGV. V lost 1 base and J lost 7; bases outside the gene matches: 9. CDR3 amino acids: CASSLAAGTRDNEQFF. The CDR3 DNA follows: TGTGCCAGCAGCTTAGCGGCCGGGACTAGGGATAATGAGCAGTTCTTC.

CDR3 sequence (DNA): TGTGCCAGCAGGGTATCCATGAACACTGAAGCTTTCTTT. Its protein is CASRVSMNTEAFF. The chain uses TRBV7-2 and TRBJ1-1, with D hard to call. Germline V CDR1 and CDR2: SGHTA, FQGNSA. V lost 6 bases to trimming and J lost 0 bases, with 8 bases between them. The CDR3 is 13 residues long. The complete variable domain, with remaining parts taken from reference TRBV7-2 and TRBJ1-1, reads GAGVSQSPSNKVTEKGKDVELRCDPISGHTALYWYRQSLGQGLEFLIYFQGNSAPDKSGLPSDRFSAERTGGSVSTLTIQRTQQEDSAVYLCASRVSMNTEAFFGQGTRLTVV.

The CDR3 DNA reads TGTGCCAGCAGCCGGAGGGGGGATGGAGAAGATTTCTTT. Translating gives CASSRRGDGEDFF. The V and J genes are TRBV21-1 and TRBJ1-1; TRBD1, the table's D call, was not compared with the DNA. TRBV21-1 is annotated as a pseudogene. The CDR3 has 13 residues.

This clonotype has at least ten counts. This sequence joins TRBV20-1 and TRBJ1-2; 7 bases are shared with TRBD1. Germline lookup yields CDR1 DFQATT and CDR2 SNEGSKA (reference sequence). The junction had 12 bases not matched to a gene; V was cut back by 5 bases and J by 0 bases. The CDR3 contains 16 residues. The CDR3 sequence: CSASGSRQGPNYGYTF. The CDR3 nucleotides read TGCAGTGCTTCCGGTTCCCGACAGGGACCTAACTATGGCTACACCTTC.